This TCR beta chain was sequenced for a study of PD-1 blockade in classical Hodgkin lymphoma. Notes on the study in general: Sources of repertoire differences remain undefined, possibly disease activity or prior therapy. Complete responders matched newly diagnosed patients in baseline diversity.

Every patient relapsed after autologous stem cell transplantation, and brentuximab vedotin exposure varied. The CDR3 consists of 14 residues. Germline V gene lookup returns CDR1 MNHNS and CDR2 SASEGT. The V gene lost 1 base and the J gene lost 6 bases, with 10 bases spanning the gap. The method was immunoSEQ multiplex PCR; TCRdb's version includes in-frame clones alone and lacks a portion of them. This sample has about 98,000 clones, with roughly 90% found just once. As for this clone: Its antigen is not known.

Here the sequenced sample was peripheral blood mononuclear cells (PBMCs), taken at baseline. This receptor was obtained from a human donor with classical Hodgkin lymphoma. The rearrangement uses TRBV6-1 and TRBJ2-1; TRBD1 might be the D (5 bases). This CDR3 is CASSEVRQSNEQFF. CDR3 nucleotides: TGTGCCAGCAGTGAAGTTAGACAGTCCAATGAGCAGTTCTTC.